This T cell receptor (beta chain) comes out of a study of T-cell memory formation after mild COVID-19. The overall study: TCR clusters mostly belonged to single donors.

Study-wide results and limits: Clones contracting across day 15 to 85 had a balanced CD4/CD8 profile; later expanding clones leaned CD4+. The pre-infection memory compartment contained some responding clones, suggesting cross-reactive memory joined.

It was 5'RACE with constant-segment primers that produced the TCR alpha and TCR beta cDNA libraries, which carried sample barcodes and UMIs. TCRdb passed the 5' RACE reads through MiXCR, listing each CDR3 protein once. The sample records 45,000 to 65,000 distinct CDR3 sequences, around 10% being singletons. V gave up 7 bases and J gave up 1 base; unmatched junction bases: 7. There are 15 residues in the CDR3. This clonotype occurred many times. Its matching antigen is unknown. This receptor was taken from an adult woman who had mild COVID-19 (a few samples of this study predate the infection). Cell type and time point are not known. Sequenced sample: PBMCs or a T cell subset sorted from them (not recorded which). The V call is TRBV12-3 or TRBV12-4, the J call TRBJ2-1; 7 nucleotides line up with TRBD2. CDR3: CASIPWGGSYNEQFF. The CDR3 DNA sequence: TGTGCCAGCATCCCCTGGGGGGGATCCTACAATGAGCAGTTCTTC.